Listed below are T cell receptor beta chains from one sample, sequenced in a study of early T cells in non-severe SARS-CoV-2 infection. A single record per CDR3 protein comes from TCRdb applying MiXCR to the 5' RACE reads. This sample has 80,000 or so distinct CDR3 sequences, with around 11% found just once. Sample: whole blood, taken at baseline. The receptor set was obtained from an adult who was a healthcare worker with PCR-confirmed SARS-CoV-2 infection or an uninfected control (not recorded which). Both conserved end residues are part of each CDR3. Each record gives: J gene, clone size, D gene, V gene, CDR3 DNA, CDR3 protein. The D gene is left open where the match is weak. Rows may omit the clone size; those that give it use once, few, many or a size class.

>TRBJ2-1|many|NA|TRBV5-5
TGTGCCAGCAGCCCCCTAAAGGGGTTACATGAGCAGTTCTTC
CASSPLKGLHEQFF
>TRBJ1-6|few|NA|TRBV18
TGTGCCAGCTCCCCCTTTGGGCAGGGAATGGAACTCAATAATTCACCCCTCCACTTT
CASSPFGQGMELNNSPLHF
>TRBJ1-1|few|TRBD1|TRBV12-3/TRBV12-4
TGTGCCAGCATTCCAGGGGGCAGGAACACTGAAGCTTTCTTT
CASIPGGRNTEAFF
>TRBJ2-7|few|TRBD1|TRBV6-1
TGTGCCAGCAGTGAAGCGCTCCTGGGACAGGGGGTCCAATACGAGCAGTACTTC
CASSEALLGQGVQYEQYF
>TRBJ2-4|few|NA|TRBV19
TGTGCCAGTAGTCCGGACATTCTAGCCAAAAACATTCAGTACTTC
CASSPDILAKNIQYF
>TRBJ1-1|many|NA|TRBV6-2/TRBV6-3
TGTGCCAGCACCCCTACAGGGATCGACGCTTTCTTT
CASTPTGIDAFF
>TRBJ1-2|many|TRBD1|TRBV20-1
TGCAGTGCGAGGGGGCTGACTTATGGCTACACCTTC
CSARGLTYGYTF
>TRBJ1-6|NA|TRBD1|TRBV7-2
TGTGCCAGCAGCGAAGGGACAGGGTTGACTTCACCCCTCCACTTT
CASSEGTGLTSPLHF
>TRBJ2-7|NA|NA|TRBV6-2/TRBV6-3
TGTGCCAGCAGTTACCAGGGCACCGTGTCCTACGAGCAGTACTTC
CASSYQGTVSYEQYF
>TRBJ2-1|few|TRBD1|TRBV7-9
TGTGCCAGCAGCTTCGAAACAGGGGGTCGGTTCTTC
CASSFETGGRFF
>TRBJ1-2|NA|TRBD1|TRBV5-4
TGTGCCAGCAGCTTGGACGCGACAGGGAATTGTGGCTACACCTTC
CASSLDATGNCGYTF
>TRBJ2-7|few|NA|TRBV9
TGTGCCAGCAGCCCACGGGACCACCCCGAGGGCGAGCAGTACTTC
CASSPRDHPEGEQYF
>TRBJ2-1|NA|NA|TRBV5-4
TGTGCCAGCAGCTTGGCGATGGCAGGCTGGCGGAATGAGCAGTTCTTC
CASSLAMAGWRNEQFF
>TRBJ1-1|NA|NA|TRBV25-1
TGTGCCAGCAGTCCCGGACAGATTCTGAACACTGAAGCTTTCTTT
CASSPGQILNTEAFF
>TRBJ1-1|many|NA|TRBV6-6
TGTGCCAGCACGGACGGACAGAACACTGAAGCTTTCTTT
CASTDGQNTEAFF
>TRBJ2-7|few|NA|TRBV9
TGTGCCAGCAGCGTAACTGACATTTCCTACGAGCAGTACTTC
CASSVTDISYEQYF
>TRBJ2-5|NA|TRBD1|TRBV4-1
TGCGCCAGCAGCCAAGTATCAGGGGGTCGGGAGACCCAGTACTTC
CASSQVSGGRETQYF
>TRBJ1-1|few|TRBD1|TRBV29-1
TGCAGCACCGACAGGGTTGATACTGAAGCTTTCTTT
CSTDRVDTEAFF
>TRBJ2-7|many|TRBD2|TRBV10-2
TGCGCCAGCAGTGAGTCGGGCGGGGGGCCCTACGAGCAGTACTTC
CASSESGGGPYEQYF
>TRBJ2-3|many|NA|TRBV28
TGTGCCAGCAACCGCTGGACAGATACGCAGTATTTT
CASNRWTDTQYF
>TRBJ1-3|few|NA|TRBV5-1
TGCGCCAGCTCGGCGAACCCCAGAAACACCATATATTTT
CASSANPRNTIYF
>TRBJ2-7|many|NA|TRBV7-2
TGTGCCAGCAGCGCCTGGGACCGCAACTACGAGCAGTACTTC
CASSAWDRNYEQYF
>TRBJ2-7|many|NA|TRBV7-3
TGTGCCAGCAGCCCGAAAAGTGGTTACGAGCAGTACTTC
CASSPKSGYEQYF
>TRBJ1-1|few|NA|TRBV7-6
TGTGCCAGCAGCTTGGAGGGGGGCGACACTGAAGCTTTCTTT
CASSLEGGDTEAFF
>TRBJ2-1|few|TRBD2|TRBV19
TGTGCCAGTAGGCAGATTAGCGGGGGGTCCATCAAGCAGTTCTTC
CASRQISGGSIKQFF
>TRBJ2-7|NA|NA|TRBV7-9
TGTGCCAGCAGCAACTTAGGGGGGGACGAGCAGTACTTC
CASSNLGGDEQYF
>TRBJ2-7|few|NA|TRBV7-2
TGTGCCAGCAGCTTAACCCACCTAATCTACGAGCAGTACTTC
CASSLTHLIYEQYF
>TRBJ2-3|NA|TRBD1|TRBV3-1
TGTGCCAGCAGCTTACAGGGGGATAGTACAGATACGCAGTATTTT
CASSLQGDSTDTQYF
>TRBJ2-7|many|NA|TRBV11-2
TGTGCCAGCAGCTTAGGGGACCGGGGCTACGAGCAGTACTTC
CASSLGDRGYEQYF
>TRBJ1-1|many|TRBD1|TRBV6-5
TGTGCCAGCAGTTACGACAGGGAAGACGGCGGCACTGAAGCTTTCTTT
CASSYDREDGGTEAFF
>TRBJ1-1|NA|NA|TRBV12-3/TRBV12-4
TGTGCCAGCAGTGTCACAGTGAACATGAACACTGAAGCTTTCTTT
CASSVTVNMNTEAFF
>TRBJ1-2|NA|NA|TRBV6-2/TRBV6-3
TGTGCCAGCAGTTACTATGGGGAAGGCTACACCTTC
CASSYYGEGYTF
>TRBJ2-1|many|TRBD1|TRBV29-1
TGCAGCCGCCGACAGGGTTGGTTCAATGAGCAGTTCTTC
CSRRQGWFNEQFF
>TRBJ2-3|many|NA|TRBV12-5
TGTGCTAGCACACTCCGGGACACAGATACGCAGTATTTT
CASTLRDTDTQYF
>TRBJ1-1|NA|NA|TRBV12-3/TRBV12-4
TGTGCCAGCAGTCCCCGGGACGGGAACACTGAAGCTTTCTTT
CASSPRDGNTEAFF
>TRBJ1-5|few|TRBD1|TRBV20-1
TGCAGTGCTAGAGATGAGGGGACAGTAAGTTACAATCAGCCCCAGCATTTT
CSARDEGTVSYNQPQHF
>TRBJ1-5|many|NA|TRBV19
TGTGCCAGTAGATTAGGGGTTCAGCCCCAGCATTTT
CASRLGVQPQHF
>TRBJ2-7|few|TRBD1|TRBV18
TGTGCCAGCTCTCGGGACAGAGAGACCTACGAGCAGTACTTC
CASSRDRETYEQYF
>TRBJ2-7|once|TRBD1|TRBV4-2
TGTGCCAGCAGCCACGGACAGGGGGGATACGAGCAGTACTTC
CASSHGQGGYEQYF
>TRBJ2-3|many|NA|TRBV2
TGTGCCAGCAGTGTAATCACAGATACGCAGTATTTT
CASSVITDTQYF